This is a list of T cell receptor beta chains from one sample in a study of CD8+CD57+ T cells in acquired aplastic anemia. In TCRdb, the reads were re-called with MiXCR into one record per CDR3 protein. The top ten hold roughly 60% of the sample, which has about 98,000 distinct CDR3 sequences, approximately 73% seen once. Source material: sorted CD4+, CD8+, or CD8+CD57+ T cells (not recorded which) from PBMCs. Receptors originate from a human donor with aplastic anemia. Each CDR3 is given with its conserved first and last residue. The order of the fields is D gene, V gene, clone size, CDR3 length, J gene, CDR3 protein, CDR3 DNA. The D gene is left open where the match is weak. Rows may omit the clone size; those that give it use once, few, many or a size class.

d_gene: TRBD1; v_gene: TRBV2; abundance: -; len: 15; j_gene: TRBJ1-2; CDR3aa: CASSADREVPYGYTF; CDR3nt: TGTGCCAGCAGCGCTGACAGGGAGGTCCCCTATGGCTACACCTTC
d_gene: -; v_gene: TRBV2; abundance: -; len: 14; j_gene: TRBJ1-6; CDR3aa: CASSDGSGESPLHF; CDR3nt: TGTGCCAGCAGTGATGGGTCAGGGGAATCACCCCTCCACTTT
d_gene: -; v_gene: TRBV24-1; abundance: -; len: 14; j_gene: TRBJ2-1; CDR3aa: CATSGTAMRNEQFF; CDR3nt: TGTGCCACCAGTGGTACGGCGATGAGGAATGAGCAGTTCTTC
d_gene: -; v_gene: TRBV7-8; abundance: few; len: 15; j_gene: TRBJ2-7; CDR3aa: CASSLVGESSYEQYF; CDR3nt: TGTGCCAGCAGCTTAGTCGGGGAGAGCTCCTACGAGCAGTACTTC
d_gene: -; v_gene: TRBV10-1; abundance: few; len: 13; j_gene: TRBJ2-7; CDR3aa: CASGRVAGYEQYF; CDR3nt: TGCGCCAGTGGTCGGGTGGCAGGCTACGAGCAGTACTTC
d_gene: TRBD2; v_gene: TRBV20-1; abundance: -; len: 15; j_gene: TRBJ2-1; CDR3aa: CSATKPGTSGNEQFF; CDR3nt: TGCAGTGCTACTAAGCCCGGGACTAGCGGCAATGAGCAGTTCTTC
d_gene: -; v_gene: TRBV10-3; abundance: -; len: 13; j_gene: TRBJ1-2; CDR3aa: CAISGVSGYGYTF; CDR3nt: TGTGCCATCAGTGGCGTATCGGGCTATGGCTACACCTTC
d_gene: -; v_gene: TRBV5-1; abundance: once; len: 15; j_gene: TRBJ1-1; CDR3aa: CASSLGAGAAREAFF; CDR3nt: TGCGCCAGCAGCTTGGGGGCAGGGGCTGCTCGAGAAGCTTTCTTT
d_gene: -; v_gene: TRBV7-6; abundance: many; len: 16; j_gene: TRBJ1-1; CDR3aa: CASRSSASGMNTEAFF; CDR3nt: TGTGCCAGCAGATCCAGCGCGTCAGGTATGAACACTGAAGCTTTCTTT
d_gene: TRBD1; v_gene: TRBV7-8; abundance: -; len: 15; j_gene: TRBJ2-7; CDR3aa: CASSWAGTAYYEQYF; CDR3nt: TGTGCCAGCAGCTGGGCCGGGACAGCCTACTACGAGCAGTACTTC
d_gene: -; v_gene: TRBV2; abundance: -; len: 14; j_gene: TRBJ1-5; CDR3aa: CASSEQVANQPQHF; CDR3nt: TGTGCCAGCAGTGAACAGGTGGCCAATCAGCCCCAGCATTTT
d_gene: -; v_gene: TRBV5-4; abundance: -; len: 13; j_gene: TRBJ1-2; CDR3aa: CASSQEGPYGYTF; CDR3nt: TGTGCCAGCAGCCAAGAAGGTCCCTATGGCTACACCTTC
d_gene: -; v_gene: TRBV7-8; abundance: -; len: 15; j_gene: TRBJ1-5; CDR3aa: CASSLQGTGNQPQHF; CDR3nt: TGTGCCAGCAGCTTACAGGGGACGGGCAATCAGCCCCAGCATTTT
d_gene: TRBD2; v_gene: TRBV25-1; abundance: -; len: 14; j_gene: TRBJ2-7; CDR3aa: CASSKSGGGYEQYF; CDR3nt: TGTGCCAGCAGTAAGAGCGGGGGAGGATACGAGCAGTACTTC
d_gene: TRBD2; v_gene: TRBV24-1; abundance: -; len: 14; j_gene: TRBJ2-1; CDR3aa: CATSGGGGYNEQFF; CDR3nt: TGTGCCACCAGCGGCGGGGGAGGATACAATGAGCAGTTCTTC
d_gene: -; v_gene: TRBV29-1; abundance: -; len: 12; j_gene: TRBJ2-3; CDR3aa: CSVEDAQGIEYF; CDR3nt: TGCAGCGTTGAAGATGCGCAGGGGATTGAGTATTTT
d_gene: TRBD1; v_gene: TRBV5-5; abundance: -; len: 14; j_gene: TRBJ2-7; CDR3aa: CASSLQGAWYEQYF; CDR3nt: TGTGCCAGCAGCTTACAGGGGGCTTGGTACGAGCAGTACTTC
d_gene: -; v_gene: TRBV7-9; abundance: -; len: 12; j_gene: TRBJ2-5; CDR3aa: CASSFSEETQYF; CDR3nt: TGTGCCAGCAGCTTCTCCGAAGAGACCCAGTACTTC
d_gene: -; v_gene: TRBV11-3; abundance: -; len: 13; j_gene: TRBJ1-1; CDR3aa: CASSAQGDTEAFF; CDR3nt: TGTGCCAGCAGTGCTCAAGGGGATACTGAAGCTTTCTTT
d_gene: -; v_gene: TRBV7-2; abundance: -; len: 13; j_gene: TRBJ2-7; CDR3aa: CASSVDNPYEQYF; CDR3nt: TGTGCCAGCAGTGTAGACAACCCCTACGAGCAGTACTTC